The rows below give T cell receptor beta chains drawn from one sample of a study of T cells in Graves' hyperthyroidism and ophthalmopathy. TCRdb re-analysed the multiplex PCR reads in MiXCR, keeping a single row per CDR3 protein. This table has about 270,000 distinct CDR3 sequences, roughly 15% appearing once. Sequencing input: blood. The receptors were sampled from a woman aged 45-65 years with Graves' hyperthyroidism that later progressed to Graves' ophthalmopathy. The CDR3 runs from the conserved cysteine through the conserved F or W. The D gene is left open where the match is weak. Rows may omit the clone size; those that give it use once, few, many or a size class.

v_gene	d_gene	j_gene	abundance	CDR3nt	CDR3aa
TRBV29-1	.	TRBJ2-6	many	TGCAGCGTTGAACTTGGAGGGAAGCCTGGGGCCAACGTCCTGACTTTC	CSVELGGKPGANVLTF
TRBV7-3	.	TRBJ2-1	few	TGTGCTAGTGGGGCGGGACGTATCAATGAGCAGTTCTTC	CASGAGRINEQFF
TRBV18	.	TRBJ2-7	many	TGTGCCAGCTCACCTTACGCTACCTCGGGTGAGCAGTACTTC	CASSPYATSGEQYF
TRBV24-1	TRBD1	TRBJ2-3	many	TGTGCCACCAGTGATCGTAGACAGGGAAAGACAGATACGCAGTATTTT	CATSDRRQGKTDTQYF
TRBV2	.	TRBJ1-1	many	TGTGTCTGGGGGGGTATGAACACTGAAGCTTTCTTT	CVWGGMNTEAFF
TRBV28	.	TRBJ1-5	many	TGTGCCAGCAGTCCCGGACAGACCCCGTTCGGCAATCAGCCCCAGCATTTT	CASSPGQTPFGNQPQHF
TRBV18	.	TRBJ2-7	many	TGTGCCAGCTCACCAGAGCAGGGGGGAGCCGAGCAGTACTTC	CASSPEQGGAEQYF
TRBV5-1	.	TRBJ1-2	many	TGCGCCAGCAGCTTGGCCGGGTATGGCTACACCTTC	CASSLAGYGYTF
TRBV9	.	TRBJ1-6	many	TGTGCCAGCAGCGGACAGGTCTCAGATTCACCCCTCCACTTT	CASSGQVSDSPLHF
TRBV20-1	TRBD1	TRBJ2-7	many	TGCAGTGCGGACGGACAGGCCTACGAGCAGTACTTC	CSADGQAYEQYF
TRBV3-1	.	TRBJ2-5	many	TGTGCCAGCAGCCGCGGCAAAGGTTTCCAAGAGACCCAGTACTTC	CASSRGKGFQETQYF
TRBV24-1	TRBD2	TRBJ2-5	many	TGTGCCACCAGTGATAACGGACTAGCGGGAGGGAAGTACTTC	CATSDNGLAGGKYF
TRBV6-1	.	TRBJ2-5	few	TGTGCCAGCAGTACAAGGAGCCAAGAGACCCAGTACTTC	CASSTRSQETQYF
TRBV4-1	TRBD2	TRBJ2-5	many	TGCGCCAGCAGCCAAGTGCGAGGACTAGGGTGGGAGACCCAGTACTTC	CASSQVRGLGWETQYF
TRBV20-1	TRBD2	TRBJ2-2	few	TGCAGTGCTAGATTCCCCTCTAGCGGGAGCGGGGAGCTGTTTTTT	CSARFPSSGSGELFF
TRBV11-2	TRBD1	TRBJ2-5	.	TGTGCCAGCAGCTTAGTATCGCTCGGGACAGGAGACCAAGAGACCCAGTACTTC	CASSLVSLGTGDQETQYF
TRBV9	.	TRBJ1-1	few	TGTGCCAGCAGGGAGGGGGGGCTTGGGGAGGCTGAAGCTTTCTTT	CASREGGLGEAEAFF
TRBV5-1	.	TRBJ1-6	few	TGCGCCAGCAGCTTGAGGGTGGCGGCAGATAATTCACCCCTCCACTTT	CASSLRVAADNSPLHF
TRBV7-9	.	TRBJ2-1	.	TGTGCCAGCAGCTTCCCGGGCTCCTACAATGAGCAGTTCTTC	CASSFPGSYNEQFF
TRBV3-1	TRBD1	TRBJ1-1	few	TGTGCCAGCAGCCAGTACCGGGACAGCTTTAAGAACACTGAAGCTTTCTTT	CASSQYRDSFKNTEAFF
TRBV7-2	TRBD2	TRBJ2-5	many	TGTGCCAGCAGCCGACAGGGACTAGCGGCCGGGGAGACCCAGTACTTC	CASSRQGLAAGETQYF
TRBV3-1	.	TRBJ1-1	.	TGTGCCAGCAGCCAAGAATCAGTCGGTGAAGCTTTCTTT	CASSQESVGEAFF
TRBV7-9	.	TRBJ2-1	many	TGTGCCAGCAGCCCGACGCCGGGACAAGACTACAATGAGCAGTTCTTC	CASSPTPGQDYNEQFF
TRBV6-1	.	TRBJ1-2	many	TGTGCCAGCAGCCCAAACACGTATGGCTACACCTTC	CASSPNTYGYTF
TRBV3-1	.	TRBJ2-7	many	TGTGCCAGCAGCGTCCGACCCGCATTCTCCTACGAGCAGTACTTC	CASSVRPAFSYEQYF
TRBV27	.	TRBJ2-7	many	TGTGCCAGCAGGGCGAAGGCAACTACCTTTTCCTACGAGCAGTACTTC	CASRAKATTFSYEQYF
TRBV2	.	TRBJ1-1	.	TGTGCCAGCAGAGAGGGTCGGCTAGGAGCTGAAGCTTTCTTT	CASREGRLGAEAFF
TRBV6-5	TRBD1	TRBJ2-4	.	TGTGCCAGCAGTTCGACAGGGGCGGTAAAAAACATTCAGTACTTC	CASSSTGAVKNIQYF
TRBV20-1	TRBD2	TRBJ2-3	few	TGCAGTGCGACCCGCATGGGCGGGAGGGTAACAGATACGCAGTATTTT	CSATRMGGRVTDTQYF
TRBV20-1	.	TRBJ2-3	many	TGCAGTGCTAGAGGGCCAGTGGCGGGACAAACTGCAGATACGCAGTATTTT	CSARGPVAGQTADTQYF
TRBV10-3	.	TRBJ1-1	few	TGTGCCATCAGTGAGGGGGGGGACACTGAAGCTTTCTTT	CAISEGGDTEAFF
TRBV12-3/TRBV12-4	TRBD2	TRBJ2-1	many	TGTGCCAGCCCGTTGGCTAGCGGGAGTTCCTTC	CASPLASGSSF
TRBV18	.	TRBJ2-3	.	TGTGCCAGCTCACCGACGGGTGCAGATACGCAGTATTTT	CASSPTGADTQYF
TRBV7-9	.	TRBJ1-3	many	TGTGCCAGCAGCCCCCGGGCCTCCTCTGGAAACACCATATATTTT	CASSPRASSGNTIYF
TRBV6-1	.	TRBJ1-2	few	TGTGCCAGCAGTGAGCGGGGGAAGGATGGCTACACCTTC	CASSERGKDGYTF
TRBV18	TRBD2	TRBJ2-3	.	TGTGCCAGCTCATACCGACTAGCGGCTAGCACAGATACGCAGTATTTT	CASSYRLAASTDTQYF
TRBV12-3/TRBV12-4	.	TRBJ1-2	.	TGTGCCAGCAGTGGGAGGTTTAGAGGCCTAATTGTCCCTACTAACTATGGCTACACCTTC	CASSGRFRGLIVPTNYGYTF
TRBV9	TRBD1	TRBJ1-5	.	TGTGCCAGCAGCGTAGATCCAGGGGGGGATCAGCCCCAGCATTTT	CASSVDPGGDQPQHF
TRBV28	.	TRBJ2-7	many	TGTGCCAGCAGTTCCCTAAGCAGCGGGCCAGCCAGCGGAAGCTACGAGCAGTACTTC	CASSSLSSGPASGSYEQYF
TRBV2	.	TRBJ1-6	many	TGTGCCAGCAAGCAAGATAATTCACCCCTCCACTTT	CASKQDNSPLHF
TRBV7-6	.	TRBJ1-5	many	TGTGCCAGCAGCTTACCAGGGACGAATCAGCCCCAGCATTTT	CASSLPGTNQPQHF
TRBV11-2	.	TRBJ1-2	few	TGTGCCAGCAGCTTAGATAACAGCTATGGCTACACCTTC	CASSLDNSYGYTF
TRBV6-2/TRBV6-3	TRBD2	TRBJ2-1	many	TGTGCCAGCGGGGATAGCGGGAGGGCCCATGAGCAGTTCTTC	CASGDSGRAHEQFF
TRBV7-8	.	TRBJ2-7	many	TGTGCCAGCAGCCCCATATCGGGTGCAGGGTCCTACGAGCAGTACTTC	CASSPISGAGSYEQYF
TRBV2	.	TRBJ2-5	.	TGTGCCAGCTCGATGGGGGGGGCCCAGACCCAGTACTTC	CASSMGGAQTQYF
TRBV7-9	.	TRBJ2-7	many	TGTGCCAGCAGCTTTCCCCCGGACGGAGGTCTCTCCTACGAGCAGTACTTC	CASSFPPDGGLSYEQYF
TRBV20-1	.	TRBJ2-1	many	TGCAGTGCTTCACAGCAGATGCTCTCCTACAATGAGCAGTTCTTC	CSASQQMLSYNEQFF
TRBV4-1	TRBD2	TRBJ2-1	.	TGCGCCAGCAGTTTACTAGCGGGATCCTCCTACAATGAGCAGTTCTTC	CASSLLAGSSYNEQFF
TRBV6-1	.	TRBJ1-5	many	TGTGCCAGCAGGGAAAGACCGGGACGAAGCAATCAGCCCCAGCATTTT	CASRERPGRSNQPQHF
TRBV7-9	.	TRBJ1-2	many	TGTGCCAGCAGCTTAGCGACAGGCAACTATGGCTACACCTTC	CASSLATGNYGYTF
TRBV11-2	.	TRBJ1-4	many	TGTGCCAGCAGACACTTAAGGCGGGGAACTAATGAAAAACTGTTTTTT	CASRHLRRGTNEKLFF